A selection of T cell receptor beta chains follows, all from one sample in a study of blood T cell repertoires in COVID-19. Here immunoSEQ multiplex PCR was the method, and the copy in TCRdb shows in-frame clones only, minus some. Among some 260,000 clones listed, 90% to 95% were seen once. The sample taken for sequencing was PBMCs or T cells enriched from blood (not recorded which). All receptors derive from a woman younger than 30 who had recovered from COVID-19. Both conserved end residues are part of each CDR3. D genes are given only for firm matches. The size field is filled for only some rows; it gives once, few, many or a size class.

size	V	D	J	CDR3	DNA
.	TRBV28	.	TRBJ2-2	CASSSTGELFF	TGTGCCAGCAGTTCTACCGGGGAGCTGTTTTTT
.	TRBV2	TRBD1	TRBJ2-5	CASRETGSKETQYF	TGTGCCAGCAGGGAGACAGGGAGCAAAGAGACCCAGTACTTC
.	TRBV19	.	TRBJ2-1	CASSLSLSFGNEQFF	TGTGCCAGTAGTCTGAGTCTCTCTTTTGGTAATGAGCAGTTCTTC
.	TRBV11-3	TRBD1	TRBJ1-1	CASSRGTGAGERVRAFF	TGTGCCAGCAGCCGCGGGACAGGCGCGGGGGAGCGTGTTCGGGCTTTCTTT
few	TRBV6-2/TRBV6-3	.	TRBJ2-6	CASSYDSSGANVLTF	TGTGCCAGCAGTTATGACAGCTCTGGGGCCAACGTCCTGACTTTC
.	TRBV9	.	TRBJ1-3	CASSVRGTDTGSGNTIYF	TGTGCCAGCAGCGTAAGGGGGACGGATACAGGCTCTGGAAACACCATATATTTT
.	TRBV19	.	TRBJ1-1	CASNSGSAVNTEAFF	TGTGCCAGTAACAGTGGGAGCGCCGTCAACACTGAAGCTTTCTTT
.	TRBV5-8	.	TRBJ2-6	CASSLRGANVLTF	TGTGCCAGCAGCTTGCGTGGGGCCAACGTCCTGACTTTC
.	TRBV9	TRBD1	TRBJ1-2	CASSTSTGAGGYTF	TGTGCCAGCAGCACATCGACAGGGGCCGGCGGCTACACCTTC
.	TRBV18	.	TRBJ1-2	CASSPSVDSQYGYTF	TGTGCCAGCTCACCTAGTGTGGACAGTCAGTATGGCTACACCTTC
.	TRBV28	.	TRBJ2-3	CASSLFLGSTQYF	TGTGCCAGCAGTTTATTTTTGGGCAGTACGCAGTATTTT
.	TRBV27	TRBD2	TRBJ2-1	CASSPPPAGGALRNEQFF	TGTGCCAGCAGCCCCCCCCCAGCGGGGGGCGCCCTTCGCAATGAGCAGTTCTTC
.	TRBV15	.	TRBJ1-5	CATSRRGNQPQHF	TGTGCCACCAGCAGAAGGGGAAATCAGCCCCAGCATTTT
.	TRBV7-2	.	TRBJ1-1	CASSLNRQGEAFF	TGTGCCAGCAGCTTAAATCGGCAGGGAGAAGCTTTCTTT
.	TRBV28	.	TRBJ1-2	CASSPGVLDSYYGYTF	TGTGCCAGCAGCCCAGGGGTACTGGACAGCTACTATGGCTACACCTTC
.	TRBV5-4	TRBD1	TRBJ2-7	CASSLTGGRGLYEQYF	TGTGCCAGCAGCTTGACTGGTGGCAGGGGGCTTTACGAGCAGTACTTC
.	TRBV9	TRBD1	TRBJ2-1	CASSVGYMGTGAHNEQFF	TGTGCCAGCAGCGTAGGTTATATGGGGACAGGGGCCCACAATGAGCAGTTCTTC
.	TRBV19	.	TRBJ1-3	CASSIDSGNTIYF	TGTGCCAGTAGTATAGACTCCGGAAACACCATATATTTT